Below, 7 T cell receptor beta chains from the same sample are listed, as sequenced in a study of cytomegalovirus exposure and HLA in healthy donors. The primer mix had 60 Vbeta and 13 Jbeta primers. Clones were sequenced by immunoSEQ multiplex PCR, and TCRdb holds only the in-frame ones, with some missing. In the table there are about 130,000 clones, about four fifths of which are singletons. Sequences were obtained from PBMCs. These receptors were obtained from a man under 40 in good health.

The chain couples TRBV7-2 to TRBJ2-7; 8 bases line up with TRBD1. CDR1 is SGHTA, CDR2 FQGNSA, per germline. The J segment lost 1 base and the V segment lost 5 bases, leaving 4 bases of the junction unmatched. The CDR3 runs to 14 residues. The CDR3 DNA follows: TGTGCCAGCAGCCCCAGGACAGGGTCCTACGAGCAGTACTTC. Translated: CASSPRTGSYEQYF.

The V call is TRBV5-1, the J call TRBJ2-3, with 9 bases that match TRBD1. Germline CDR1 and CDR2: SGHRS and YFSETQ. The ends lost 6 bases at V and 0 bases at J; junction bases unmatched: 8. The CDR3 covers 16 residues. In DNA form, the CDR3 reads TGCGCCAGCACCCAACCGGGACAGGGTAGCACAGATACGCAGTATTTT. Translated, it gives CASTQPGQGSTDTQYF.

The chain recombines TRBV7-2 with TRBJ2-7, with 9 bases aligning to TRBD2. The CDR3 runs 15 residues. V was pared by 5 bases and J by 7 bases, with 12 bases of the junction left unmatched. The germline V gene has CDR1 SGHTA and CDR2 FQGNSA. The CDR3 coding sequence is TGTGCCAGCAGCCCCGGGACTAGCCGCGTGGAAGAGCAGTACTTC. Translated, it gives CASSPGTSRVEEQYF.

This clone turned up a few times. The chain links TRBV4-3 to TRBJ1-2; D might be TRBD1 (6 bases). The length of the CDR3 is 16 residues. The V gene's germline CDR1 is LGHNA and CDR2 YSLEER. Trimming stripped 3 bases from V and 5 bases from J, with 19 bases between. DNA of the CDR3: TGCGCCAGCAGCCAGGGGCTCCAGGGCAGGGGATATGGCTACACCTTC. As protein: CASSQGLQGRGYGYTF.

The rearrangement links TRBV27 to TRBJ1-1; weak D call: TRBD1 (5 bases). The germline V and J ends were trimmed by 2 bases and 2 bases, with 12 bases remaining between them. The CDR3 is made up of 15 amino acids. Germline CDR1 MNHEY, CDR2 SMNVEV (reference sequence). The CDR3 protein is CASSLKDMGNTEAFF. The CDR3 DNA reads TGTGCCAGCAGTTTAAAGGACATGGGCAACACTGAAGCTTTCTTT.

J is TRBJ2-1 and V is TRBV6-1; 8 nucleotides match TRBD2. V trimming: 0 bases; J trimming: 10 bases; junction bases outside the gene matches: 8. CDR1 and CDR2 from the germline V gene are MNHNS and SASEGT. CDR3 length: 15 amino acids. CDR3: CASSEAPSSGVEQFF. CDR3 bases: TGTGCCAGCAGTGAAGCGCCCAGTAGCGGGGTCGAGCAGTTCTTC.

This clone was counted a few times. The chain combines TRBV5-1 with TRBJ1-2; D is unclear. The CDR3 spans 16 residues. The V and J ends lost 0 bases and 5 bases respectively, with 17 bases between them. Germline V CDR1 and CDR2: SGHRS, YFSETQ. Here the CDR3 reads CASSLVDLGKEYGYTF. As DNA, the CDR3 is TGCGCCAGCAGCTTGGTAGACCTCGGGAAGGAGTATGGCTACACCTTC.